One sample yielded the 31 T cell receptor beta chains listed below, sequenced in a study of neoadjuvant anti-PD-1 for oral cavity cancer. Assay used: immunoSEQ multiplex PCR; TCRdb lists only in-frame clones, some missing. Seen here are about 14,000 clones, more than 65% observed once, and the top ten hold roughly 2.9%. The input for sequencing was PBMCs, taken before nivolumab (anti-PD-1) treatment. The receptor source for this set is a person aged 35 to 85 with oral cavity squamous cell carcinoma.

The CDR3 protein is CASRLPGGAGADTQYF. The DNA of the CDR3 is TGTGCCAGTAGGCTCCCGGGGGGCGCGGGAGCAGATACGCAGTATTTT. The V call is TRBV19, the J call TRBJ2-3; D possibly corresponds to TRBD2 (7 bases). The CDR3 length is 16 residues. V lost 6 bases and J 4 bases, leaving 20 bases between the germline ends. Germline V gene lookup returns CDR1 LNHDA and CDR2 SQIVND (reference sequence).

The chain employs TRBV5-6 and TRBJ1-2; D unclear. Trimming removed 7 bases at V and 11 bases at J, with 12 bases between. CDR1 and CDR2 (germline): SGHDT, YYEEEE. The CDR3 totals 10 residues. The CDR3 nucleotides are TGTGCCAGCCGAGGAGGGTTTTACACCTTC. Translation gives CASRGGFYTF.

This clone was seen a handful of times. V usage is TRBV4-2 and J usage is TRBJ2-7, with D hard to call. The CDR3 length is 11 residues. Germline assignment: CDR1 LGHNA and CDR2 YNFKEQ. V lost 2 bases, J lost 6 bases, and 5 bases lay in between. In nucleotides, the CDR3 is TGTGCCAGCAGCCAATACTCCGAGCAGTACTTC. This sequence encodes CASSQYSEQYF.

This rearrangement joins TRBV27 to TRBJ1-1, with unresolved D. Trimming pared 7 bases from V and 1 base from J, leaving 16 bases between. Germline V gene lookup returns CDR1 MNHEY and CDR2 SMNVEV (reference sequence). This CDR3 spans 15 amino acids. Here the CDR3 DNA reads TGTGCCAGCACTCCCCAGTTGGCAGGGAACACTGAAGCTTTCTTT. Its translation: CASTPQLAGNTEAFF.

This chain joins TRBV2 and TRBJ2-1; 10 nucleotides match TRBD2. Germline CDR1 reads SNHLY; CDR2 reads FYNNEI. V dropped 7 bases and J dropped 7; count of bases not matched to a gene: 4. CDR3 length: 13 amino acids. In DNA, the CDR3 is TGTGCCAGCACAGCGGGGGGGCTGAATGAGCAGTTCTTC. This gives the protein CASTAGGLNEQFF.

The CDR3 spells CASSLGGVNQPQHF. DNA for the CDR3: TGTGCCAGCAGCTTAGGTGGTGTCAATCAGCCCCAGCATTTT. The V and J genes are TRBV7-9 and TRBJ1-5; D is undetermined. The CDR3 runs to 14 residues. In germline, CDR1 is SEHNR, CDR2 FQNEAQ (reference sequence). V was cut by 1 base and J by 3 bases, with 7 bases left in between.

V and J are TRBV28 and TRBJ1-1; a weak D match, TRBD1 (6 bases). CDR3 length equals 12 residues. The V and J ends lost 8 bases and 4 bases respectively, with 11 bases between them. CDR1 MDHEN and CDR2 SYDVKM come from the germline V gene. This CDR3 reads CASGTGLTEAFF. CDR3 in DNA: TGTGCCAGCGGAACAGGGCTCACTGAAGCTTTCTTT.

The count of this clone is one. This chain links TRBV30 with TRBJ2-7; D gene uncertain. Germline CDR1 GTSNPN, CDR2 SVGIG (reference sequence). CDR3 length equals 14 residues. Trimming took 1 base from V and 2 from J, leaving 12 bases between them. The CDR3 region has the DNA TGTGCCTGGAGTGAGGCGTCTCTAGCCTACGAGCAGTACTTC. Protein: CAWSEASLAYEQYF.

The J gene is TRBJ2-3, the V gene TRBV29-1; D possibly corresponds to TRBD1 (7 bases). Germline loops: CDR1 SQVTM, CDR2 ANQGSEA. The CDR3 is 13 amino acids. Between the trimmed V and J ends, which lost 7 bases and 2 bases, there was a span of 13 bases. The CDR3 coding sequence is TGCAGCGCAGGGGGGATATCCACAGATACGCAGTATTTT. This sequence encodes CSAGGISTDTQYF.

The genes are TRBV20-1 and TRBJ1-5; D not resolved. There are 10 residues in the CDR3. Per germline, CDR1 DFQATT and CDR2 SNEGSKA (reference sequence). The V end lost 8 bases, the J end lost 6 bases, and 8 bases lay between the germline ends. CDR3 sequence: CSWGGQPQHF. The CDR3 DNA reads as TGCAGTTGGGGTGGTCAGCCCCAGCATTTT.

The chain carries TRBV9 and TRBJ2-1; 12 positions match TRBD2. The V segment lost 3 bases and the J segment 7 bases; nucleotides outside the gene matches: 11. There are 17 residues in the CDR3. In germline, CDR1 is SGDLS, CDR2 YYNGEE. In DNA form, the CDR3 reads TGTGCCAGCAGCGCCAGACTAGCGGGAGCCCCGGGGAATGAGCAGTTCTTC. Encoded protein: CASSARLAGAPGNEQFF.

This chain joins TRBV30 and TRBJ2-1, with TRBD1 identical over 7 bases. The CDR3 consists of 12 residues. CDR1 GTSNPN and CDR2 SVGIG come from the germline V gene (reference sequence). J lost 8 bases, V lost 2 bases, and 3 bases had no gene match. The CDR3 DNA sequence: TGTGCCTGGAGTAGACAGGGTCATGAGCAGTTCTTC. Translated: CAWSRQGHEQFF. Using reference TRBV30 and TRBJ2-1 for the parts outside the CDR3, the full variable domain is SQTIHQWPATLVQPVGSPLSLECTVEGTSNPNLYWYRQAAGRGLQLLFYSVGIGQISSEVPQNLSASRPQDRQFILSSKKLLLSDSGFYLCAWSRQGHEQFFGPGTRLTVL.

The chain carries TRBV19 and TRBJ2-1; 11 nucleotides agree with TRBD2. CDR1 LNHDA and CDR2 SQIVND come from the germline V gene (reference sequence). This CDR3 region has 13 residues. Unmatched junction bases numbered 5, after V lost 9 bases and J lost 7 bases. The CDR3 DNA follows: TGTGCCAGCCGACTAGCGGGATCTAATGAGCAGTTCTTC. Protein: CASRLAGSNEQFF.

CDR3 nucleotide sequence: TGTGCCAGCAGCTTGCGGGAGGGGATCGATCAGCCCCAGCATTTT. Its translation is CASSLREGIDQPQHF. The rearrangement uses TRBV7-2 and TRBJ1-5; D perhaps matches TRBD1 (5 bases). The V and J ends lost 3 bases and 5 bases respectively, with 14 bases between them. The CDR3 runs 15 residues. Per germline, CDR1 SGHTA and CDR2 FQGNSA.

By sample share, this clone is medium-sized (0.01 to 0.1%). The chain uses TRBV2 and TRBJ1-5, with D tentatively TRBD1 (5 bases). The length of the CDR3 is 14 residues. V dropped 5 bases and J dropped 2 bases, with 10 bases sitting between them. Germline CDR1 and CDR2: SNHLY and FYNNEI. The CDR3 coding sequence is TGTGCCAGCAGTCTGGGGCAAGGCAATCAGCCCCAGCATTTT. This sequence encodes CASSLGQGNQPQHF.

The gene calls are TRBV7-6 and TRBJ2-3, with D hard to call. Trimming cost V 5 bases and J 1 base, with 4 bases left between them. The CDR3 totals 12 residues. Germline assignment: CDR1 SGHVS and CDR2 FNYEAQ. CDR3 sequence reads: CASSLRTDTQYF. DNA for the CDR3: TGTGCCAGCAGCCTTCGCACAGATACGCAGTATTTT.

The chain has TRBV19 and TRBJ1-5; D possibly corresponds to TRBD1 (6 bases). Germline lookup yields CDR1 LNHDA and CDR2 SQIVND (reference sequence). The CDR3 is made up of 18 amino acids. Trimming pared 3 bases from V and 0 bases from J, leaving 18 bases between. The DNA for the CDR3 is TGTGCCAGTAGTATCGACGGGGGACACTACGATAGCAATCAGCCCCAGCATTTT. Its translation: CASSIDGGHYDSNQPQHF.

J is TRBJ1-2 and V is TRBV2; D is possibly TRBD1 (6 bases). The CDR3 sequence is 15 residues long. Trimming shortened V by 7 bases and J by 4 bases, and 19 bases separated the two germline ends. Germline values: CDR1 SNHLY, CDR2 FYNNEI. DNA of the CDR3: TGTGCCAGCATTATCCGAGGGGGGGCGGGCTATGGCTACACCTTC. Residues: CASIIRGGAGYGYTF.

The chain links TRBV2 to TRBJ2-7; TRBD1 aligns across 7 bases. Trimming took 3 bases from V and 0 from J; bases not matched to a gene: 2. This CDR3 is 14 amino acids long. Germline V gene lookup returns CDR1 SNHLY and CDR2 FYNNEI. CDR3 nucleotide sequence: TGTGCCAGCAGTGACTGGACAGGCTCCTACGAGCAGTACTTC. Its protein is CASSDWTGSYEQYF.

The J gene is TRBJ2-7, the V gene TRBV4-1; D uncertain. The CDR3 has 15 amino acids. V lost 0 bases, J lost 1 base, and 10 bases lay in between. Germline CDR1 and CDR2: MGHRA and YSYEKL. The CDR3 bases are TGCGCCAGCAGCCAAGATGTAAGTGTGTCCTACGAGCAGTACTTC. Residues: CASSQDVSVSYEQYF.

The rearrangement joins TRBV5-1 to TRBJ1-1, with 8 bases that match TRBD1. This CDR3 has 14 amino acids. With 3 bases clipped from V and 1 base from J, the junction kept 2 bases outside the gene matches. Germline CDR1 SGHRS, CDR2 YFSETQ. CDR3 sequence reads: CASSSGGPNTEAFF. CDR3 nucleotide sequence: TGCGCCAGCAGCTCAGGGGGCCCGAACACTGAAGCTTTCTTT.

J is TRBJ1-2 and V is TRBV5-4; no definite D call. Germline V gene lookup returns CDR1 SGHNT and CDR2 YYREEE (reference sequence). V lost 4 bases, J lost 4 bases, and 8 bases lay in between. CDR3 length: 12 amino acids. CDR3: CASSLEGYGYTF. In nucleotides, the CDR3 is TGTGCCAGCAGCCTCGAGGGCTATGGCTACACCTTC.

The J gene is TRBJ1-1, the V gene TRBV9; D is ambiguous. The V gene lost 0 bases and the J gene lost 0 bases, with 12 bases spanning the gap. The V gene's germline CDR1 is SGDLS and CDR2 YYNGEE. The CDR3 spans 16 residues. For the CDR3, the DNA is TGTGCCAGCAGCGTAGGCCGGCACGGCTTGAACACTGAAGCTTTCTTT. Protein: CASSVGRHGLNTEAFF.

This clone was observed a handful of times. The rearrangement links TRBV10-3 to TRBJ2-2; D may be TRBD1 (6 bases). The V end was cut by 0 bases, the J end by 0 bases, with 8 bases between. Germline V gene sequence: CDR1 ENHRY, CDR2 SYGVKD. This CDR3 spans 16 amino acids. CDR3 in DNA: TGTGCCATCAGTGAGTCAGGGGGATCGAACACCGGGGAGCTGTTTTTT. Translated: CAISESGGSNTGELFF.

This clone was recorded a few times. The V gene is TRBV6-1, the J gene TRBJ1-2; TRBD1 might be the D (5 bases). V was trimmed by 3 bases and J by 4 bases, leaving 12 bases between them. This CDR3 contains 14 residues. Germline loops: CDR1 MNHNS, CDR2 SASEGT. This chain's CDR3 is CASSESGTAYGYTF. Here the CDR3 DNA reads TGTGCCAGCAGTGAGTCGGGGACGGCCTATGGCTACACCTTC.

This chain joins TRBV30 and TRBJ2-2; no clear D gene. This CDR3 is 15 amino acids long. Germline V gives CDR1 GTSNPN, CDR2 SVGIG (reference sequence). With 0 bases removed from V and 3 bases from J, the gap between germline ends came to 11 bases. This CDR3 reads CAWSVQLGYTGELFF. The CDR3 DNA reads TGTGCCTGGAGTGTACAGCTGGGTTACACCGGGGAGCTGTTTTTT.

The gene calls are TRBV30 and TRBJ1-1; a weak D match, TRBD1 (5 bases). Germline lookup yields CDR1 GTSNPN and CDR2 SVGIG (reference sequence). Trimming shortened V by 3 bases and J by 8 bases, and 16 bases separated the two germline ends. The CDR3 length is 13 residues. CDR3 residues: CAWRGRGEMEAFF. For the CDR3, the DNA is TGTGCCTGGAGGGGGAGAGGGGAGATGGAAGCTTTCTTT.

The count of this clone is one. This rearrangement joins TRBV19 to TRBJ2-6; TRBD1 is a possible D gene (6 bases). Germline lookup yields CDR1 LNHDA and CDR2 SQIVND (reference sequence). This CDR3 has 12 residues. V lost 7 bases, J lost 8 bases, and 9 bases lay in between. CDR3 sequence (DNA): TGTGCCAGTACCCAGGGGTCCAACGTCCTGACTTTC. It codes for CASTQGSNVLTF.

V is TRBV15 and J is TRBJ2-7; D ambiguous. V was clipped by 5 bases and J by 6 bases, with 20 bases between them. CDR3 length equals 15 residues. Germline V gives CDR1 LNHNV, CDR2 YYDKDF (reference sequence). The CDR3 sequence: CATSLGKGSHSEQYF. CDR3 bases: TGTGCCACCAGCCTTGGTAAAGGCTCCCATTCCGAGCAGTACTTC.

The chain carries TRBV5-1 and TRBJ2-3; D remains unclear. Germline V CDR1 and CDR2: SGHRS, YFSETQ. The CDR3 extends over 18 amino acids. V was shortened by 4 bases and J by 4 bases, with 25 bases between the two germline ends. CDR3 protein: CASSVSSSGYRAPDTQYF. The CDR3 nucleotides read TGCGCCAGCAGCGTATCGAGTTCGGGTTACCGTGCCCCAGATACGCAGTATTTT.

This clone occurred once. This sequence joins TRBV10-2 and TRBJ2-2; 10 bases fit TRBD2. Losses at the gene ends were 8 bases for V and 1 base for J; bases not matched to a gene: 10. The CDR3 has 17 amino acids. Germline lookup yields CDR1 WSHSY and CDR2 SAAADI. This CDR3 reads CASGRPRLAGNTGELFF. Written as DNA, the CDR3 is TGCGCCAGCGGGCGACCCCGACTAGCGGGGAACACCGGGGAGCTGTTTTTT.